This passage covers 23 T cell receptor beta chains from one sample sequenced in a study of shared clonotypes between healthy human individuals. Profiled with immunoSEQ multiplex PCR; TCRdb holds only in-frame clones, not every one. The top ten hold about 1.8% of the sample, which has approximately 2,200,000 clones, about 93% seen once. Cells designated naive CD8 were CD45RO-negative and were positively selected for CCR7, with terminally differentiated effector memory CD45RA+ cells excluded. Sequenced: naive CD8+ T cells from PBMCs. The receptor source for this set is a man younger than 30 in good health. Some clones in this sample may be carry-over from other donors' samples.

The V and J genes are TRBV14 and TRBJ1-5; D unresolved. The CDR3 has 12 amino acids. Germline-derived CDR1 and CDR2 are SGHDN and FVKESK. Trimming took 5 bases from V and 7 from J, leaving 9 bases between them. The CDR3 here is CASSSPAQPQHF. The CDR3 DNA reads as TGTGCCAGCAGCTCGCCCGCCCAGCCCCAGCATTTT.

V gene TRBV9 combines with J gene TRBJ2-4, with 8 bases fitting TRBD1. The CDR3 totals 15 residues. Germline V CDR1 and CDR2: SGDLS, YYNGEE. With V trimmed by 2 bases and J by 4 bases, 5 bases remained unmatched. The CDR3 bases are TGTGCCAGCAGCGTGGATGGGACAGGTAAAAACATTCAGTACTTC. Encoded protein: CASSVDGTGKNIQYF.

The J gene is TRBJ2-7, the V gene TRBV5-6; either TRBD1 or TRBD2 may supply D (5 bases each). V was pared by 0 bases and J by 6 bases, with 19 bases between. Germline V gene data show CDR1 as SGHDT and CDR2 as YYEEEE. The CDR3 totals 16 residues. The CDR3: CASSLGPPGPTGEQYF. The CDR3, as DNA: TGTGCCAGCAGCTTGGGGCCGCCGGGACCCACCGGCGAGCAGTACTTC. The full variable domain, in which reference TRBV5-6 and TRBJ2-7 provide the parts outside the CDR3, is DAGVTQSPTHLIKTRGQQVTLRCSPKSGHDTVSWYQQALGQGPQFIFQYYEEEERQRGNFPDRFSGHQFPNYSSELNVNALLLGDSALYLCASSLGPPGPTGEQYFGPGTRLTVT.

The chain joins TRBV7-9 to TRBJ1-1, with a possible D match to TRBD1 (5 bases). The CDR3 has 17 residues. V gave up 6 bases and J gave up 0 bases, with 20 bases separating them. Germline V CDR1 and CDR2: SEHNR, FQNEAQ (reference sequence). The CDR3 nucleotides read TGTGCCAGCAGACCCCCAGGGCGCCTAAGCCTGAACACTGAAGCTTTCTTT. Protein: CASRPPGRLSLNTEAFF.

CDR3 nucleotides: TGCGCCAGCAGGGGGACGGGCCGGGGGCAGCCCCAGCATTTT. Its protein is CASRGTGRGQPQHF. This sequence joins TRBV10-2 and TRBJ1-5; D may be TRBD1 (5 bases). Trimming took 6 bases from V and 7 from J, leaving 16 bases between them. CDR3 size: 14 residues. Germline V gene data show CDR1 as WSHSY and CDR2 as SAAADI.

The rearrangement joins TRBV4-3 to TRBJ2-7; D not resolved. Germline V gene lookup returns CDR1 LGHNA and CDR2 YSLEER. CDR3 length: 15 amino acids. Trimming stripped 1 base from V and 0 bases from J, with 10 bases between. The CDR3 loop reads CASSQGSRYSYEQYF. CDR3 coding DNA: TGCGCCAGCAGCCAAGGTAGTCGCTACTCCTACGAGCAGTACTTC.

The V call is TRBV27, the J call TRBJ2-1; a possible D gene is TRBD1 (7 bases). The germline CDR1 and CDR2 sequences are MNHEY and SMNVEV (reference sequence). The CDR3 has 15 residues. Trimming left V 5 bases short and J 7 bases short, with 18 bases between. The CDR3 DNA is TGTGCCAGCAGTCAAACAGGGGAGGATCAGAATGAGCAGTTCTTC. Translated, it gives CASSQTGEDQNEQFF.

This clone was counted only a few times. The chain combines TRBV6-5 with TRBJ2-1; possibly TRBD1 for D (7 bases). Germline lookup yields CDR1 MNHEY and CDR2 SVGAGI. The length of the CDR3 is 14 residues. V was clipped by 0 bases and J by 6 bases, with 9 bases between them. CDR3 loop: CASSYSQGGNEQFF. CDR3 bases: TGTGCCAGCAGTTACTCGCAGGGGGGCAATGAGCAGTTCTTC.

Here the CDR3 reads CASSDPRTSTDTQYF. The CDR3 DNA sequence: TGTGCCAGCAGCGACCCGCGGACTAGCACAGATACGCAGTATTTT. The chain couples TRBV9 to TRBJ2-3; TRBD2 is a possible D gene (5 bases). The length of the CDR3 is 15 residues. Germline CDR1 SGDLS, CDR2 YYNGEE. Deletions cut 3 bases from V and 0 bases from J, with 11 bases between.

The chain links TRBV27 to TRBJ2-1; D is unresolved. V lost 4 bases and J 4 bases, leaving 5 bases between the germline ends. The V gene's germline CDR1 is MNHEY and CDR2 SMNVEV (reference sequence). The CDR3 has 12 residues. CDR3 region: CASSSWYNEQFF. In nucleotides, the CDR3 is TGTGCCAGCAGTTCTTGGTACAATGAGCAGTTCTTC.

This chain joins TRBV9 and TRBJ2-1; perhaps D is TRBD1 or TRBD2 (5 bases each). The CDR3 extends over 11 amino acids. CDR1 is SGDLS, CDR2 YYNGEE, per germline. V gave up 4 bases and J gave up 10 bases, with 9 bases separating them. DNA of the CDR3: TGTGCCAGCAGCTCCGGGGCGGAGCAGTTCTTC. As protein: CASSSGAEQFF.

The chain recombines TRBV7-9 with TRBJ2-2, with 9 bases lining up with TRBD2. The germline V gene encodes CDR1 SEHNR and CDR2 FQNEAQ (reference sequence). The CDR3 has 13 residues. V shed 7 bases, J shed 5 bases, and the junction held 2 bases outside the gene matches. CDR3 sequence: CASTSGVTGELFF. The CDR3 DNA is TGTGCCAGCACTAGCGGGGTGACCGGGGAGCTGTTTTTT.

In its sample, this clone was seen once. J is TRBJ1-1 and V is TRBV6-5, with D uncertain. This CDR3 is built from 13 residues. Germline V gives CDR1 MNHEY, CDR2 SVGAGI. Trimming shortened V by 2 bases and J by 7 bases, and 11 bases separated the two germline ends. CDR3 DNA sequence: TGTGCCAGCAGTTACAGTCGGATCGGTGAAGCTTTCTTT. Translation gives CASSYSRIGEAFF.

The chain couples TRBV27 to TRBJ1-1; the D gene is possibly TRBD1 (5 bases). There are 17 residues in the CDR3. V lost 3 bases, J lost 1 base, and 18 bases lay in between. Germline V gene sequence: CDR1 MNHEY, CDR2 SMNVEV (reference sequence). In DNA form, the CDR3 reads TGTGCCAGCAGTTTTGGGAAGTTTAGGGGACCGAACACTGAAGCTTTCTTT. This encodes CASSFGKFRGPNTEAFF.

The chain couples TRBV4-2 to TRBJ2-2, with 7 positions matching TRBD2. Trimming took 4 bases from V and 1 from J; bases not matched to a gene: 9. The germline V gene has CDR1 LGHNA and CDR2 YNFKEQ. This CDR3 has 17 residues. Written as DNA, the CDR3 is TGTGCCAGCAGCCTTTGGGGGACGGGAGGGAACACCGGGGAGCTGTTTTTT. Protein product: CASSLWGTGGNTGELFF.

The J gene is TRBJ1-3, the V gene TRBV7-9; D is uncertain. The CDR3 loop spans 15 amino acids. Looked up from germline, CDR1 is SEHNR and CDR2 is FQNEAQ (reference sequence). Trimming removed 0 bases from V and 4 bases from J, with 10 bases in between. The DNA for the CDR3 is TGTGCCAGCAGCTTAGCGACGGCAGTAGGAAACACCATATATTTT. Encoded protein: CASSLATAVGNTIYF.

The chain combines TRBV6-1 with TRBJ1-1; 8 nucleotides agree with TRBD1. Germline lookup yields CDR1 MNHNS and CDR2 SASEGT. The CDR3 runs 15 residues. The V segment lost 4 bases and the J segment 6 bases; nucleotides outside the gene matches: 10. CDR3 amino acids: CASSVGSGGIAEAFF. The DNA of the CDR3 is TGTGCCAGCAGTGTGGGTTCAGGGGGCATCGCTGAAGCTTTCTTT.

This clone was counted once. V gene TRBV28 combines with J gene TRBJ2-4; 10 nucleotides align to TRBD1. In germline, CDR1 is MDHEN, CDR2 SYDVKM. Trimming at V came to 5 bases and at J to 1 base, leaving 5 bases not matched to a gene. The CDR3 is 16 residues long. The CDR3 sequence is CASSPTGGGAKNIQYF. DNA for the CDR3: TGTGCCAGCAGTCCGACAGGGGGCGGGGCCAAAAACATTCAGTACTTC.

This clone was detected once. V gene TRBV7-7 combines with J gene TRBJ2-1; tentative D call: TRBD2 (6 bases). Germline values: CDR1 SSHAT, CDR2 FNYEAQ (reference sequence). V lost 2 bases and J 5 bases, leaving 13 bases between the germline ends. This CDR3 has 15 amino acids. The CDR3 nucleotides read TGTGCCAGCAGCTTATATGGGACTCCAGACAATGAGCAGTTCTTC. It yields the protein CASSLYGTPDNEQFF.

The genes are TRBV28 and TRBJ1-1; 7 nucleotides line up with TRBD1. Germline loops: CDR1 MDHEN, CDR2 SYDVKM. The ends lost 2 bases at V and 1 base at J; junction bases unmatched: 4. The CDR3 spans 15 residues. For the CDR3, the DNA is TGTGCCAGCAGTTTAGCCGGGACAGAGAACACTGAAGCTTTCTTT. Its translation: CASSLAGTENTEAFF.

On this clone: One end of the junction does not line up with germline, which may come from a read error. The chain has TRBV25-1 and TRBJ1-1; D is undetermined. The CDR3 runs to 13 residues. Germline-derived CDR1 and CDR2 are MGHDK and SYGVNS. CDR3 amino acids: CAGSEIVGVRAFF. DNA for the CDR3: TGTGCCGGCAGTGAGATCGTCGGGGTAAGAGCTTTCTTT. Full variable domain (missing parts from reference TRBV25-1 and TRBJ1-1): EADIYQTPRYLVIGTGKKITLECSQTMGHDKMYWYQQDPGMELHLIHYSYGVNSTEKGDLSSESTVSRIRTEHFPLTLESARPSHTSQYLCAGSEIVGVRAFFGQGTRLTVV.

The table lists this clone with a few counts. The rearrangement joins TRBV27 to TRBJ1-1; D unclear. The V end lost 5 bases, the J end lost 0 bases, and 7 bases lay between the germline ends. CDR3 size: 13 residues. Looked up from germline, CDR1 is MNHEY and CDR2 is SMNVEV (reference sequence). The CDR3 DNA is TGTGCCAGCAGTGAAGGTATGAACACTGAAGCTTTCTTT. It yields the protein CASSEGMNTEAFF.

Comment on this clone: Other DNA sequences in this sample translate to the same CDR3. The J gene is TRBJ1-1, the V gene TRBV6-1; no definite D call. The CDR3 spans 13 residues. CDR1 and CDR2 (germline): MNHNS, SASEGT. The V and J ends lost 2 bases and 1 base respectively, with 5 bases between them. The DNA for the CDR3 is TGTGCCAGCAGTGAATCCAGGAACACTGAAGCTTTCTTT. It specifies CASSESRNTEAFF.